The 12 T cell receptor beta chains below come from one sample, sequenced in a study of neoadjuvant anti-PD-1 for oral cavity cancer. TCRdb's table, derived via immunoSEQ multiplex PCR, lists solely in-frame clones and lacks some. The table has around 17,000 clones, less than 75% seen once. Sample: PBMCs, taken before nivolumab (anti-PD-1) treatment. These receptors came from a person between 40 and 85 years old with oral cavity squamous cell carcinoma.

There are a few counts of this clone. The CDR3: CASSSGLAGGTDTQYF. Here the CDR3 DNA reads TGTGCCAGCAGTTCAGGACTAGCGGGAGGTACAGATACGCAGTATTTT. The chain is built from TRBV28 and TRBJ2-3; TRBD2 agrees at 14 bases. Germline V gives CDR1 MDHEN, CDR2 SYDVKM. The CDR3 totals 16 residues. V lost 4 bases and J lost 3; bases outside the gene matches: 3.

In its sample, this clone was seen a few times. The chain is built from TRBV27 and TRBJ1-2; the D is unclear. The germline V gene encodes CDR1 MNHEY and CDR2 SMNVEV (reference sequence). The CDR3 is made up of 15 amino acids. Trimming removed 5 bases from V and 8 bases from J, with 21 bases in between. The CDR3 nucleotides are TGTGCCAGCAGTCCTACGGACCGAGCTATAGGGGGCTACACCTTC. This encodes CASSPTDRAIGGYTF.

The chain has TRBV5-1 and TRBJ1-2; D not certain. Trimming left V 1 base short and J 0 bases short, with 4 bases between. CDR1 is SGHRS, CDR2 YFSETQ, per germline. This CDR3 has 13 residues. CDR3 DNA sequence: TGCGCCAGCAGCTTGCCAACTAACTATGGCTACACCTTC. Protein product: CASSLPTNYGYTF.

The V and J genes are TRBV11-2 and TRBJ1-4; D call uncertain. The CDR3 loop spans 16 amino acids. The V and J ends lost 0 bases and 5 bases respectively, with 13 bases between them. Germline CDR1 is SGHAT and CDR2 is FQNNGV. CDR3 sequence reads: CASSLELGRWNEKLFF. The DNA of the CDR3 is TGTGCCAGCAGCTTAGAGCTGGGCAGATGGAATGAAAAACTGTTTTTT.

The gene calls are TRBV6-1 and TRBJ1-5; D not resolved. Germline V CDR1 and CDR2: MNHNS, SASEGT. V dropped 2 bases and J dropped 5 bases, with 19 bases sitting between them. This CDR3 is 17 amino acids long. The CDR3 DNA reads TGTGCCAGCAGTGAATATAGAGTGGTGGGGATAGATCAGCCCCAGCATTTT. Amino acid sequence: CASSEYRVVGIDQPQHF.

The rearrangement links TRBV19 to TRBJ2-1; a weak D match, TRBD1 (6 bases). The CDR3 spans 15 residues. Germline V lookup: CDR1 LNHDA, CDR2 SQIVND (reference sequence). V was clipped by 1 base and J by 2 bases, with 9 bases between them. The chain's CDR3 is CASSIGTAAYNEQFF. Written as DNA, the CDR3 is TGTGCCAGTAGTATAGGGACAGCCGCCTACAATGAGCAGTTCTTC.

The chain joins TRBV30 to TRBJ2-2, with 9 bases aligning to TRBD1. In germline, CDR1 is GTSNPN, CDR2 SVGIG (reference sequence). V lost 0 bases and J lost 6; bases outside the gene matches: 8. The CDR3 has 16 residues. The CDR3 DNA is TGTGCCTGGAGTGTACTGGGGACAGGGTTAGCCGGGGAGCTGTTTTTT. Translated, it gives CAWSVLGTGLAGELFF.

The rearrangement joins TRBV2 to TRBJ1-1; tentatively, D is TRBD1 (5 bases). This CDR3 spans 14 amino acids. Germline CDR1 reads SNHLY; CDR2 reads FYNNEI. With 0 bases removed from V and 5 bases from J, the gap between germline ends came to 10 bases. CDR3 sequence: CASSEARGRTEAFF. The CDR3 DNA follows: TGTGCCAGCAGTGAAGCGCGGGGGAGGACTGAAGCTTTCTTT.

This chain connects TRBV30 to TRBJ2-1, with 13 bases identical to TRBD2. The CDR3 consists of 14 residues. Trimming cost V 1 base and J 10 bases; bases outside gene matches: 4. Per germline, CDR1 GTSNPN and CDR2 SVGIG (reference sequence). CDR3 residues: CAWSGTSGSQEQFF. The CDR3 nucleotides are TGTGCCTGGAGTGGGACTAGCGGGAGCCAAGAGCAGTTCTTC. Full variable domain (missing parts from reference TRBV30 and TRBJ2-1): SQTIHQWPATLVQPVGSPLSLECTVEGTSNPNLYWYRQAAGRGLQLLFYSVGIGQISSEVPQNLSASRPQDRQFILSSKKLLLSDSGFYLCAWSGTSGSQEQFFGPGTRLTVL.

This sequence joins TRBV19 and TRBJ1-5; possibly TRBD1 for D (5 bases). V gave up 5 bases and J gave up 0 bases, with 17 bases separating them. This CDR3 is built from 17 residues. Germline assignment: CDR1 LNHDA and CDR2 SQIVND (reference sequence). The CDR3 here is CASSLPRQGDSNQPQHF. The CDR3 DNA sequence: TGTGCCAGTAGTCTTCCCCGCCAGGGTGATAGCAATCAGCCCCAGCATTTT. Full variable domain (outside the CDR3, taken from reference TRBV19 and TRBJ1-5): DGGITQSPKYLFRKEGQNVTLSCEQNLNHDAMYWYRQDPGQGLRLIYYSQIVNDFQKGDIAEGYSVSREKKESFPLTVTSAQKNPTAFYLCASSLPRQGDSNQPQHFGDGTRLSIL.

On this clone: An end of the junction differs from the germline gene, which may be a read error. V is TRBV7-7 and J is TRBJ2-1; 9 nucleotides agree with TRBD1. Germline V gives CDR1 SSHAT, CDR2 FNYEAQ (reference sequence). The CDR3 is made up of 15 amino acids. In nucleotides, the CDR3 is TGTGCTAGCAGCCTCTCCGGGACAGGGAACAATGAGCAGTTCTTC. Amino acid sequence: CASSLSGTGNNEQFF.

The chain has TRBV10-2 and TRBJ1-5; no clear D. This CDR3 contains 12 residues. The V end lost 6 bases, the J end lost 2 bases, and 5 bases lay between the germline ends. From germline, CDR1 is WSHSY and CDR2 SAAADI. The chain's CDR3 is CASRAGNQPQHF. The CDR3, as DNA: TGCGCCAGCAGGGCGGGCAATCAGCCCCAGCATTTT.